The present T cell receptor (beta chain) was sequenced within a study of blood T cell repertoires in COVID-19. Researchers sorted participants into cohorts using their self-reported clinical history. Germline trimming cut 7 bases from V and 7 bases from J; bases unmatched to any gene: 12. CDR3 size: 14 residues. The germline gives CDR1 SGHDT, CDR2 YYEEEE. Profiling relied on immunoSEQ multiplex PCR, and the TCRdb table lists in-frame clones only, not all of them. The sample consists of a few hundred thousand clones, 90% of them appearing once. Input material: PBMCs or T cells enriched from blood (not recorded which). The chain has TRBV5-6 and TRBJ2-3; 7 bases are shared with TRBD2. The receptor comes from a man aged 25 to 45 who had been exposed to COVID-19. As DNA, the CDR3 is TGTGCCAGCGGGACTACTGCGGGAGTAAATACGCAGTATTTT. Protein sequence: CASGTTAGVNTQYF.